A selection of T cell receptor beta chains follows, all from one sample in a study of regulatory T cells in long-lasting Graves disease. One entry per CDR3 protein results from TCRdb running MiXCR on the multiplex PCR reads. The data contain 350,000 to 450,000 distinct CDR3 sequences, 20% to 25% of them seen just once; the ten biggest clones take up 25% to 30%. The source was peripheral blood mononuclear cells (PBMCs), collected when the disease was refractory, from a patient treated with antithyroid drugs. These receptors came from a middle-aged woman with Graves disease. Both conserved end residues are part of each CDR3. A D gene is named only where the DNA matches it firmly. For some rows the clone size is stated as once, few or many, or as a class when expanded; others skip it.

CDR3: CASNGAGVVTSGYNEQFF; DNA: TGTGCCAGCAATGGGGCGGGGGTGGTGACTAGCGGGTACAATGAGCAGTTCTTC; length: 18; V: TRBV6-1; D: TRBD2; J: TRBJ2-1; size: few
CDR3: CASSLGRRPPSPRAYEQYF; DNA: TGTGCCAGCAGTTTGGGAAGAAGACCCCCCTCACCTAGGGCATACGAGCAGTACTTC; length: 19; V: TRBV6-2/TRBV6-3; D: -; J: TRBJ2-7; size: few
CDR3: CSAATGTRRIF; DNA: TGCAGTGCTGCGACCGGGACTAGGAGGATCTTC; length: 11; V: TRBV20-1; D: TRBD2; J: TRBJ2-1; size: many
CDR3: CASSQEALASYEQYF; DNA: TGTGCCAGCAGCCAAGAGGCTCTCGCCTCCTACGAGCAGTACTTC; length: 15; V: TRBV3-1; D: -; J: TRBJ2-7; size: -
CDR3: CASSGENTEAFF; DNA: TGTGCCAGCAGCGGAGAGAACACTGAAGCTTTCTTT; length: 12; V: TRBV13; D: -; J: TRBJ1-1; size: many
CDR3: CASWGGHEQFF; DNA: TGTGCCAGCTGGGGGGGCCATGAGCAGTTCTTC; length: 11; V: TRBV2; D: -; J: TRBJ2-1; size: -
CDR3: CASARGTYEKLFF; DNA: TGTGCCAGCGCCCGGGGCACCTATGAAAAACTGTTTTTT; length: 13; V: TRBV2; D: -; J: TRBJ1-4; size: many
CDR3: CASSSRASGMYEQYF; DNA: TGTGCCAGCAGTTCCCGGGCTAGCGGGATGTACGAGCAGTACTTC; length: 15; V: TRBV27; D: TRBD2; J: TRBJ2-7; size: many
CDR3: CASSQEGTSGRLAKNIQYF; DNA: TGTGCCAGCAGCCAAGAGGGGACTAGCGGGAGGCTGGCCAAAAACATTCAGTACTTC; length: 19; V: TRBV3-1; D: TRBD2; J: TRBJ2-4; size: -
CDR3: CASKLDGSNEKLFF; DNA: TGTGCCAGCAAACTAGACGGAAGTAATGAAAAACTGTTTTTT; length: 14; V: TRBV28; D: -; J: TRBJ1-4; size: many
CDR3: CASSTVTSGSYEQYF; DNA: TGTGCCAGTAGTACCGTGACTAGCGGGAGTTACGAGCAGTACTTC; length: 15; V: TRBV19; D: TRBD2; J: TRBJ2-7; size: -
CDR3: CASSQDSRRGIQYF; DNA: TGTGCCAGCAGCCAAGACTCCCGAAGGGGCATTCAGTACTTC; length: 14; V: TRBV3-1; D: -; J: TRBJ2-4; size: many
CDR3: CASIRGGPGSEQYF; DNA: TGTGCCAGCATCCGTGGGGGCCCCGGGAGCGAGCAGTACTTC; length: 14; V: TRBV28; D: -; J: TRBJ2-7; size: many